The source of this TCR beta chain is a study of blood T cell repertoires in COVID-19. Study-level background: From the United States, Italy and Spain came samples of acute and convalescent COVID-19. Nucleic acid was either cDNA or gDNA, and it came from T cells, B-cell-depleted T cells, or PBMCs.

Per germline, CDR1 GTSNPN and CDR2 SVGIG (reference sequence). This CDR3 has 13 amino acids. V lost 3 bases and J lost 3, with 11 bases in between. In the authors' methods: Reference gene primer amplification gave nucleated cell count estimates. The repertoire was sequenced with immunoSEQ multiplex PCR; TCRdb's copy has only in-frame clones and lacks some. The DNA gave D and trimming, while V, J and clone size come from that table. The table lists 70,000 to 100,000 clones, approximately 80% of them singletons. This clonotype originated in a woman of 80 years or more with acute or convalescent COVID-19. The chain carries TRBV30 and TRBJ1-1, with D unresolved. Material for sequencing was peripheral blood. The CDR3 sequence is CAWRGRRDTEAFF. The CDR3 DNA is TGTGCCTGGAGGGGCCGGCGGGACACTGAAGCTTTCTTT.